This T cell receptor (beta chain) was sequenced in a study of blood T cell repertoires in COVID-19. Study information: Spain, Italy and the United States supplied samples that represented acute and convalescent COVID-19.

Assay used: immunoSEQ multiplex PCR; TCRdb lists only in-frame clones, some missing. The sample lists 250,000 to 300,000 clones; 82% were seen once. The V gene end was trimmed by 5 bases and the J gene end by 4 bases; junction bases not matched to a gene: 7. This CDR3 region has 15 residues. Germline V gene sequence: CDR1 SGHDT, CDR2 YYEEEE. The rearrangement uses TRBV5-6 and TRBJ1-2; the match to TRBD1 covers 11 bases. Sequencing was performed on peripheral blood. The sequence was obtained from a woman younger than 35 with acute or convalescent COVID-19. As DNA, the CDR3 is TGTGCCAGCAGGAAAGGACAGGGGGCTGGCTATGGCTACACCTTC. Its translation: CASRKGQGAGYGYTF.